This record concerns one TCR beta chain sequence. Germline V lookup: CDR1 SGHDT, CDR2 YYEEEE. The ends were cut back, 1 base at V and 5 bases at J, with 6 bases in the middle. The CDR3 totals 13 residues. The data are from a study of blood T cell repertoires in COVID-19. Profiled with immunoSEQ multiplex PCR; TCRdb holds only in-frame clones, not every one. Of about 250,000 clones listed, about 91% are singletons. This TCR derives from a woman younger than 45 with acute COVID-19. The sequenced sample was PBMCs or T cells enriched from blood (not recorded which). V is TRBV5-6 and J is TRBJ2-2; D remains unclear. CDR3: CASSLLVTGELFF. The CDR3 coding sequence is TGTGCCAGCAGCTTGTTAGTTACCGGGGAGCTGTTTTTT.